The 22 T cell receptor beta chains in this list originate from one sample, sequenced in a study of cytomegalovirus exposure and HLA in healthy donors. Vbeta (60) and Jbeta (13) primers were used in the PCR. Only in-frame clones appear in the TCRdb table, and some are missing; sequencing was by immunoSEQ multiplex PCR. The table includes some 120,000 clones, roughly 80% detected once. Sequenced input: PBMCs. Source of these receptors: a middle-aged man in good health and CMV-seronegative.

The chain's CDR3 is CASSGTGPAYGYTF. The CDR3 DNA sequence: TGTGCCAGCAGTGGGACAGGGCCCGCCTATGGCTACACCTTC. This chain connects TRBV6-5 to TRBJ1-2, with 9 bases identical to TRBD1. Trimming took 5 bases from V and 4 from J; bases not matched to a gene: 5. Germline V gene sequence: CDR1 MNHEY, CDR2 SVGAGI. The CDR3 has 14 amino acids.

Only a few counts were recorded for this clone. The genes are TRBV10-3 and TRBJ2-5, with D maybe TRBD2 (5 bases). The V end was cut by 2 bases, the J end by 5 bases, with 12 bases between. Germline V CDR1 and CDR2: ENHRY, SYGVKD. The CDR3 runs to 14 residues. CDR3 nucleotides: TGTGCCATCAGTGAGAACAGACTATCGGAGACCCAGTACTTC. Its translation: CAISENRLSETQYF.

In DNA form, the CDR3 reads TGTGCCAGCAGCTCTACAGGTTTCTCCTATCAGCCCCAGCATTTT. As protein: CASSSTGFSYQPQHF. The chain couples TRBV7-2 to TRBJ1-5, with a weak D call TRBD1 (5 bases). There are 15 residues in the CDR3. Germline-derived CDR1 and CDR2 are SGHTA and FQGNSA. V was pared by 4 bases and J by 5 bases, with 15 bases between.

The chain uses TRBV4-1 and TRBJ1-4; 8 bases are a match to TRBD1. V shed 2 bases, J shed 0 bases, and the junction held 5 bases outside the gene matches. Germline loops: CDR1 MGHRA, CDR2 YSYEKL. The CDR3 contains 17 residues. The CDR3 bases are TGCGCCAGCAGCCAACCGGACAGGGCCCCAACTAATGAAAAACTGTTTTTT. Encoded protein: CASSQPDRAPTNEKLFF.

This chain uses TRBV15 with TRBJ2-7; 8 positions match TRBD2. The CDR3 runs 14 residues. The junction had 7 bases not matched to a gene; V was cut back by 6 bases and J by 3 bases. Germline CDR1 LNHNV, CDR2 YYDKDF (reference sequence). CDR3 sequence: CATRSGLEGYEQYF. The CDR3 DNA sequence: TGTGCCACCAGATCGGGACTAGAGGGCTACGAGCAGTACTTC.

This sequence joins TRBV7-3 and TRBJ1-1; no definite D call. The CDR3 is 13 residues long. Germline V gives CDR1 SGHTA, CDR2 FQGTGA. Between the trimmed V and J ends, which lost 2 bases and 1 base, there was a span of 5 bases. The CDR3 DNA follows: TGTGCCAGCAGCTTAGCAGGGAACACTGAAGCTTTCTTT. It specifies CASSLAGNTEAFF.

The chain has TRBV7-2 and TRBJ2-7, with TRBD2 matching 7 bases. The V and J ends lost 4 bases and 1 base, in that order; junction bases with no gene match: 7. This CDR3 spans 15 amino acids. Germline CDR1 and CDR2: SGHTA and FQGNSA. DNA of the CDR3: TGTGCCAGCAGCTCACGAGGGAGGGAGTCCTACGAGCAGTACTTC. Translated: CASSSRGRESYEQYF.

This chain connects TRBV6-5 to TRBJ2-3, with D possibly being TRBD2 (5 bases). Deletions cut 2 bases from V and 0 bases from J, with 9 bases between. The CDR3 has 15 amino acids. CDR1 is MNHEY and CDR2 is SVGAGI in the germline V gene. The CDR3 region has the DNA TGTGCCAGCAGTTACATCGGGGAAAGCACAGATACGCAGTATTTT. It specifies CASSYIGESTDTQYF.

The chain combines TRBV7-2 with TRBJ1-5; D not certain. The CDR3 covers 15 residues. The V end was cut by 1 base, the J end by 5 bases, with 12 bases between. Looked up from germline, CDR1 is SGHTA and CDR2 is FQGNSA. CDR3 in amino acids: CASSLDRGVYQPQHF. The CDR3 bases are TGTGCCAGCAGCTTAGATCGGGGAGTGTATCAGCCCCAGCATTTT.

The chain carries TRBV27 and TRBJ1-2; unclear D gene. This CDR3 spans 16 amino acids. The V end was cut by 1 base, the J end by 4 bases, with 16 bases between. Germline-derived CDR1 and CDR2 are MNHEY and SMNVEV (reference sequence). The DNA for the CDR3 is TGTGCCAGCAGTTTATATGGCGCGGGGTTGAGCTATGGCTACACCTTC. This gives the protein CASSLYGAGLSYGYTF.

The chain links TRBV9 to TRBJ2-7, with 9 bases matching TRBD2. Germline loops: CDR1 SGDLS, CDR2 YYNGEE. J was trimmed by 2 bases and V by 0 bases; bases with no gene match: 3. This CDR3 has 15 residues. The CDR3 loop is CASSVVGGRAYEQYF. The CDR3 region has the DNA TGTGCCAGCAGCGTAGTGGGCGGGAGGGCCTACGAGCAGTACTTC.

This sequence joins TRBV9 and TRBJ1-2; 9 bases line up with TRBD1. CDR3 length: 16 amino acids. Germline V gene lookup returns CDR1 SGDLS and CDR2 YYNGEE. Trimming cost V 0 bases and J 7 bases; bases outside gene matches: 10. CDR3 sequence: CASSVAEGGQGLGYTF. The CDR3, as DNA: TGTGCCAGCAGCGTAGCGGAGGGAGGACAGGGGCTTGGCTACACCTTC. Supplemented by reference TRBV9 and TRBJ1-2, the full variable domain reads DSGVTQTPKHLITATGQRVTLRCSPRSGDLSVYWYQQSLDQGLQFLIQYYNGEERAKGNILERFSAQQFPDLHSELNLSSLELGDSALYFCASSVAEGGQGLGYTFGSGTRLTVV.

This clone was seen once. This chain uses TRBV2 with TRBJ2-7; TRBD1 aligns across 10 bases. CDR1 SNHLY and CDR2 FYNNEI come from the germline V gene. This CDR3 contains 15 residues. V lost 6 bases, J lost 3 bases, and 8 bases stayed unmatched. CDR3 nucleotide sequence: TGTGCCAGCAGCCCAAGGGGGACAGGGGACTACGAGCAGTACTTC. Protein sequence: CASSPRGTGDYEQYF.

About this clone: A read error is likely, as this CDR3 ends without the conserved phenylalanine or tryptophan. The chain couples TRBV30 to TRBJ1-5, with TRBD1 matching 7 bases. This CDR3 comprises 13 residues. Germline CDR1 GTSNPN, CDR2 SVGIG (reference sequence). After removal of 2 bases from V and 6 bases from J, the junction contained 4 bases not matched to a gene. CDR3 protein: CAWSTGDFQPQHV. CDR3 bases: TGTGCCTGGAGTACAGGGGATTTTCAGCCCCAGCATGTT.

The V call is TRBV9, the J call TRBJ2-5; perhaps TRBD2 as D (5 bases). The germline V gene has CDR1 SGDLS and CDR2 YYNGEE. The CDR3 consists of 12 residues. Trimming took 7 bases from V and 2 from J, leaving 9 bases between them. The CDR3 coding sequence is TGTGCCAGCGGCTCGGGGCAAGAGACCCAGTACTTC. Translated, it gives CASGSGQETQYF.

This chain links TRBV10-3 with TRBJ2-5; 8 bases match TRBD1. CDR1 is ENHRY, CDR2 SYGVKD, per germline. V shed 0 bases and J 5 bases; nucleotides not matched to a gene: 5. The CDR3 consists of 15 residues. CDR3 residues: CAISESGQGRETQYF. CDR3 coding DNA: TGTGCCATCAGTGAGTCTGGACAGGGAAGGGAGACCCAGTACTTC.

The genes are TRBV19 and TRBJ1-4, with TRBD1 matching over 7 bases. V lost 5 bases and J lost 8; bases outside the gene matches: 14. CDR1 and CDR2 from the germline V gene are LNHDA and SQIVND (reference sequence). The CDR3 runs to 16 residues. This chain's CDR3 is CASSEGQAPNGEKLFF. For the CDR3, the DNA is TGTGCCAGTAGTGAAGGACAGGCTCCGAATGGGGAAAAACTGTTTTTT.

The V call is TRBV5-1, the J call TRBJ2-7, with 9 bases matching TRBD2. This CDR3 region has 16 residues. Germline V lookup: CDR1 SGHRS, CDR2 YFSETQ. J gave up 6 bases and V 7 bases, and 17 bases lay outside the gene matches. The CDR3 region is CASYSAPPSGNGEQYF. CDR3 nucleotide sequence: TGCGCCAGCTATAGCGCACCCCCTAGCGGGAATGGCGAGCAGTACTTC.

The rearrangement links TRBV6-1 to TRBJ1-1, with unresolved D. V was pared by 5 bases and J by 4 bases, with 17 bases between. Germline V CDR1 and CDR2: MNHNS, SASEGT. The CDR3 is 15 residues long. The CDR3 loop reads CASSSGSTKSTEAFF. The CDR3 bases are TGTGCCAGCAGTTCCGGGTCGACCAAGAGCACTGAAGCTTTCTTT.

This clone was found once. This sequence joins TRBV27 and TRBJ2-1, with 12 bases aligning to TRBD2. The germline CDR1 and CDR2 sequences are MNHEY and SMNVEV (reference sequence). The CDR3 is 16 amino acids. Unmatched junction bases numbered 4, after V lost 3 bases and J lost 4 bases. DNA of the CDR3: TGTGCCAGCAGTTTTCTAGCGGGGGGGACTTACAATGAGCAGTTCTTC. It specifies CASSFLAGGTYNEQFF.

The chain employs TRBV14 and TRBJ2-7; 11 bases align to TRBD2. The ends lost 4 bases at V and 0 bases at J; junction bases unmatched: 5. This CDR3 is 16 amino acids long. Germline lookup yields CDR1 SGHDN and CDR2 FVKESK. The CDR3 loop is CASSPRTSGPSYEQYF. The DNA for the CDR3 is TGTGCCAGCAGCCCTCGGACTAGCGGGCCCTCCTACGAGCAGTACTTC. The variable domain in full, completed from reference TRBV14 and TRBJ2-7, reads EAGVTQFPSHSVIEKGQTVTLRCDPISGHDNLYWYRRVMGKEIKFLLHFVKESKQDESGMPNNRFLAERTGGTYSTLKVQPAELEDSGVYFCASSPRTSGPSYEQYFGPGTRLTVT.

V is TRBV7-9 and J is TRBJ2-5, with D perhaps TRBD2 (5 bases). The ends were cut back, 9 bases at V and 5 bases at J, with 16 bases in the middle. This CDR3 is 13 amino acids long. Germline V gene data show CDR1 as SEHNR and CDR2 as FQNEAQ (reference sequence). CDR3 sequence: CASTPGIGETQYF. As DNA, the CDR3 is TGTGCCAGTACTCCGGGGATAGGGGAGACCCAGTACTTC. The variable domain in full, completed from reference TRBV7-9 and TRBJ2-5, reads DTGVSQNPRHKITKRGQNVTFRCDPISEHNRLYWYRQTLGQGPEFLTYFQNEAQLEKSRLLSDRFSAERPKGSFSTLEIQRTEQGDSAMYLCASTPGIGETQYFGPGTRLLVL.